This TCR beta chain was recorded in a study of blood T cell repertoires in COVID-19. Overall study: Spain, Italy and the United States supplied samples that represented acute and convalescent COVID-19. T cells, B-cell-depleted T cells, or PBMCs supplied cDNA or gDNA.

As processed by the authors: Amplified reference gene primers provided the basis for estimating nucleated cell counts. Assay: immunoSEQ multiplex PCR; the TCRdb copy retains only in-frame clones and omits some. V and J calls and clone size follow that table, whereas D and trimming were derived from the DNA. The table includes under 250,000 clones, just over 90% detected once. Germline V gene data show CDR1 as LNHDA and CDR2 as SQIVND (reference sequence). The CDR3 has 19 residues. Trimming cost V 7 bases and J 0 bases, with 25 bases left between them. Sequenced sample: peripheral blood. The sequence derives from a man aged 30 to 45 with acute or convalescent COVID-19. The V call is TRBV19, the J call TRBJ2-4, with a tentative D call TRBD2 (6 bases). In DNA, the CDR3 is TGTGCCAGTATCAGGCCCACAGGAGGGAAGTCTCTAGCCAAAAACATTCAGTACTTC. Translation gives CASIRPTGGKSLAKNIQYF.